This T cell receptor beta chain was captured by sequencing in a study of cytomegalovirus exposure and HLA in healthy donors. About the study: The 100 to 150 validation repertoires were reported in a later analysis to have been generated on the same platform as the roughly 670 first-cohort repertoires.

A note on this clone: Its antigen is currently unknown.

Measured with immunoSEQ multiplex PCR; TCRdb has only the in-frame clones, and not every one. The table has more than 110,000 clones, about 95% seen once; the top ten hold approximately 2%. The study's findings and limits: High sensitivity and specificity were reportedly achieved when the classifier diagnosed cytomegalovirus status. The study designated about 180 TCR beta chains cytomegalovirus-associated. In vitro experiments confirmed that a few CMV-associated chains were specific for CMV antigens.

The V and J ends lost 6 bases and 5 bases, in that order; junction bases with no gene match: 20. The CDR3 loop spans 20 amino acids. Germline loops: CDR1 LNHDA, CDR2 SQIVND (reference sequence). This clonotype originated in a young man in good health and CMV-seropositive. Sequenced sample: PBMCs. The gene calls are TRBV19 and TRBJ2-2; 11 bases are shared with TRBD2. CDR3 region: CASRQGSPGQRTSGTGELFF. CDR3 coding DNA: TGTGCCAGTAGGCAGGGATCGCCGGGCCAGAGGACTAGCGGGACCGGGGAGCTGTTTTTT.